This T cell receptor beta chain is drawn from a study of CD8+CD57+ T cells in acquired aplastic anemia (dated by TCRdb to 2016 to 2019). Regarding the research as a whole: A mean of about 3 ug of DNA, ranging from roughly 0.19 to 27.4 ug, was extracted from sorted CD4+ and CD8+ cells. Mean read counts for healthy donor samples were around 10 million for CD4+ cells and some 12 million for CD8+ cells. The paper as a whole reports these results and caveats: Between patients and healthy controls, no significant difference in CD8+ Simpson's diversity was found (P=0.060). Around 27 CD8+ CDR3 sequences were found to be shared between patients and controls, but these sequences appeared to be highly expressed in patients and within the immunodominant clones of the patients.

In this study, sorted CD4+ and CD8+ T cells from the blood of healthy subjects and of severe aplastic anemia patients had their TCR repertoires deep-sequenced. Ficoll-Paque density gradient centrifugation was used to isolate peripheral blood mononuclear cells. Before DNA was extracted, CD4+ and CD8+ T cells were sorted using either FACS or magnetic beads. On this clonotype: Its antigen is currently not known. There are no base qualities to consult, and no much larger clone falls within one base.

Genomic DNA served as template for TCR beta VDJ combination and CDR3 sequence profiling. TCR repertoire sequencing was run on an Illumina HiSeq 2000. As for how the authors treated the data: TRBV/TRBJ rearrangement plots, CDR3 size and DJ length profiles, and Simpson's diversity index were used to evaluate the repertoires. The immunodominant clone was defined as the most abundant DNA sequence in deep sequencing data. CDR3 amino acid sequences were checked for sharing across subjects and were also compared against the VDJdb database and published repertoires. TCRdb trimmed public reads at Q25 via fastp, called clones via MiXCR and kept in-frame beta chains. Rows are unified per CDR3 protein, each entry keeping the most common DNA and genes. None of the V and J calls come from the authors' own analysis; TCRdb made them. In all, the sample holds just over 400,000 distinct CDR3 sequences, and 65% to 80% of those were seen once. The ten largest clones represent 4% of the sample.

Sequenced sample: sorted CD4+, CD8+, or CD8+CD57+ T cells (not recorded which) from PBMCs. This receptor was identified in a human donor in good health, serving as a control.

The CDR3 corresponds to CASSVARLLDQYF. The sequence in DNA is TGTGCCAGCAGCGTGGCACGGTTGTTGGACCAGTACTTC. This receptor chain uses TRBV7-6 and TRBJ2-5; too little of a D gene remains to name it. V was cut back by 5 bases and J by 10 bases, leaving a gap of 17 bases between them. The germline V gene specifies SGHVS as CDR1 and FNYEAQ as CDR2. Including the terminal cysteine and phenylalanine, the CDR3 comprises 13 residues. The sequence is cut down to CDR3 DNA, 39 bases in frame from base 1.